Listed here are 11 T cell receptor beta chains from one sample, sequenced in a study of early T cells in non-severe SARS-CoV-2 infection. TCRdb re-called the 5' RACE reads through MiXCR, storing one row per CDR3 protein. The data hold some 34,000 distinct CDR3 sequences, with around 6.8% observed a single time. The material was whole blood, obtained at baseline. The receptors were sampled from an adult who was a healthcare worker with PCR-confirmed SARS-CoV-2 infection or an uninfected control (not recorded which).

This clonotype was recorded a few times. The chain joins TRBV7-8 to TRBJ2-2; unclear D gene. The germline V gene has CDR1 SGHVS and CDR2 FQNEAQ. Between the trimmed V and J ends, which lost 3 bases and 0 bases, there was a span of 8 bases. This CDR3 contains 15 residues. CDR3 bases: TGTGCCAGCAGCTTCACAGAGACGAACACCGGGGAGCTGTTTTTT. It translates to CASSFTETNTGELFF.

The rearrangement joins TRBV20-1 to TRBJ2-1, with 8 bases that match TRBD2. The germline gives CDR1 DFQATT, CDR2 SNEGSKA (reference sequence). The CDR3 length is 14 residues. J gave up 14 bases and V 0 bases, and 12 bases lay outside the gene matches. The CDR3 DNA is TGCAGTGCTAGAGAAGGTAGCGGGATCACATCGGAGTTCTTC. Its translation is CSAREGSGITSEFF.

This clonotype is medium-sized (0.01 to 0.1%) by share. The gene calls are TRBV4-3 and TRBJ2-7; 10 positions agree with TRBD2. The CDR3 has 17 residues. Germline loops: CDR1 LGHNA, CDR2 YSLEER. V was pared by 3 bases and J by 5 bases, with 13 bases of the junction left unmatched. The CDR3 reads CASSQGASGRIVDEQYF. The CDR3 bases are TGCGCCAGCAGCCAGGGAGCTAGCGGGAGAATTGTAGACGAGCAGTACTTC.

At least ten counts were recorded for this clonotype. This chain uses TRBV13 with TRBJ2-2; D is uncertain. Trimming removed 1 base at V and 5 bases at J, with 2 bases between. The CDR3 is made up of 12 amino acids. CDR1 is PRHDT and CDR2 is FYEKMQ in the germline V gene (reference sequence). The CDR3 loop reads CASSLDTGELFF. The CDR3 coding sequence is TGTGCCAGCAGCTTAGATACCGGGGAGCTGTTTTTT.

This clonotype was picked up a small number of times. CDR3 protein: CASSERTGRGVEQYF. The CDR3 bases are TGTGCCAGCAGCGAACGGACCGGACGAGGGGTCGAGCAGTACTTC. The chain couples TRBV3-1 to TRBJ2-7, with D perhaps TRBD1 or TRBD2 (5 bases each). Germline lookup yields CDR1 LGHDT and CDR2 YNNKEL (reference sequence). Trimming left V 5 bases short and J 6 bases short, with 20 bases between. The CDR3 extends over 15 amino acids.

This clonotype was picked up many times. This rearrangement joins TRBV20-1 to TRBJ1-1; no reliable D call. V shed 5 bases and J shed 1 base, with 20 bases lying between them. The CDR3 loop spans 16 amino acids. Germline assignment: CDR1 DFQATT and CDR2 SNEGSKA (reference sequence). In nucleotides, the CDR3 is TGCAGTGCTCCGAGACCATTAAGTTGGGGGAACACTGAAGCTTTCTTT. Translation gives CSAPRPLSWGNTEAFF.

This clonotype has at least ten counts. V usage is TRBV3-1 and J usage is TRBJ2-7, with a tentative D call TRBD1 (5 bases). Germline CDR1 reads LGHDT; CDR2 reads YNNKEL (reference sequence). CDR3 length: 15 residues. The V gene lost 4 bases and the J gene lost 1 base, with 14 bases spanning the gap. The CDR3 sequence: CASSRGAVGSYEQYV. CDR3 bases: TGTGCCAGCAGCCGTGGGGCAGTCGGATCCTACGAGCAGTACGTC.

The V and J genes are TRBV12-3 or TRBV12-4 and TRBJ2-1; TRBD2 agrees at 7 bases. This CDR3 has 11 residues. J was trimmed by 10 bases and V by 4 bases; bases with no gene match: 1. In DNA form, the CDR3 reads TGTGCCAGCAGTTCCGGGAGGGAGCAGTTCTTC. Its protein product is CASSSGREQFF.

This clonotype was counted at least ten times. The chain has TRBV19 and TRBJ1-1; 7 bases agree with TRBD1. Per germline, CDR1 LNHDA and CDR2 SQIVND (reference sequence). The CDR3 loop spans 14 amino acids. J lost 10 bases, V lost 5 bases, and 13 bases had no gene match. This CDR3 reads CASSRDRVLIGAFF. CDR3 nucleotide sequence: TGTGCCAGTAGTCGAGACAGGGTTTTAATCGGAGCTTTCTTT.

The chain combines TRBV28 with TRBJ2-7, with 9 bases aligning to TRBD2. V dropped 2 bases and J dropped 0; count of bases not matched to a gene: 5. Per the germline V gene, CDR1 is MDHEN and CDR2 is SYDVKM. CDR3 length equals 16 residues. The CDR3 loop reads CASSLRLAELSYEQYF. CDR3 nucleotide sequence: TGTGCCAGCAGTTTACGACTAGCGGAGCTCTCCTACGAGCAGTACTTC. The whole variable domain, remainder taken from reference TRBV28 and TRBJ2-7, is DVKVTQSSRYLVKRTGEKVFLECVQDMDHENMFWYRQDPGLGLRLIYFSYDVKMKEKGDIPEGYSVSREKKERFSLILESASTNQTSMYLCASSLRLAELSYEQYFGPGTRLTVT.

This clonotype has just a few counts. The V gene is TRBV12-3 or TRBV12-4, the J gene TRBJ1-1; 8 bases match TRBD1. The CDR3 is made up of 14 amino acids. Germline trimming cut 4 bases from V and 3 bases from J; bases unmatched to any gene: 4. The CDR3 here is CASSSTQGDTEAFF. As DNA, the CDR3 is TGTGCCAGCAGTTCAACACAGGGGGACACTGAAGCTTTCTTT.